The rows below give T cell receptor beta chains drawn from one sample of a study of shared clonotypes between healthy human individuals. Produced via immunoSEQ multiplex PCR; TCRdb's table is partial and in-frame only. This sample has some 2,100,000 clones, with 93% found just once. The sample comprised naive CD8+ T cells from PBMCs. Receptors were obtained from a man between 18 and 35 years old in good health. Some clones in this sample may be carry-over from other donors' samples. Each CDR3 is given with its conserved first and last residue. A D gene is named only where the DNA matches it firmly. Only some rows state a clone size, as once, few, many or a class for expanded clones.

>16|TRBV28|.|TRBJ2-7|.
TGTGCCAGCAGTCCCCGTCTCTTGGGCTTTCCCTACGAGCAGTACTTC
CASSPRLLGFPYEQYF
>15|TRBV6-1|.|TRBJ2-7|.
TGTGCCAGCAGTGAATTGGGACTCCCCAAATACGAGCAGTACTTC
CASSELGLPKYEQYF
>13|TRBV6-1|.|TRBJ1-1|TRBD1
TGTGCCCCCCCCCATAACGACAGGGGGCCTTCTTTCTTT
CAPPHNDRGPSFF
>14|TRBV29-1|.|TRBJ1-1|.
TGCAGCGTTGAATACGGGGAAGGCGACACTGAAGCTTTCTTT
CSVEYGEGDTEAFF
>13|TRBV5-1|once|TRBJ2-1|.
TGCGCCAGCACCCTTGGGGGTAACAATGAGCAGTTCTTC
CASTLGGNNEQFF
>13|TRBV15|.|TRBJ1-5|.
TGTGCCACCAGCAGAGTAACGGGTCAGCCCCAGCATTTT
CATSRVTGQPQHF
>15|TRBV2|.|TRBJ2-5|.
TGTGCCAGCAGTGAAACGGTCAGGGTGCGGGAGACCCAGTACTTC
CASSETVRVRETQYF
>15|TRBV19|.|TRBJ2-1|.
TGTGCCAGTAGTATAGCAGGCGGGTCCTACAATGAGCAGTTCTTC
CASSIAGGSYNEQFF
>13|TRBV29-1|.|TRBJ1-2|.
TGCAGCGTTGAAGGACAGTGGAGTTATGGCTACACCTTC
CSVEGQWSYGYTF
>18|TRBV4-1|.|TRBJ2-5|.
TGCGCCAGCAGCCAAGGACAAAGCTTGGGCAGGGGAGGAGAGACCCAGTACTTC
CASSQGQSLGRGGETQYF
>12|TRBV9|once|TRBJ2-1|.
TGTGCCAGCAGCGTACTATCCGATGAGCAGTTCTTC
CASSVLSDEQFF